This TCR beta chain stems from a study of cytomegalovirus exposure and HLA in healthy donors. The CDR3 has 14 residues. Germline V lookup: CDR1 MNHEY, CDR2 SMNVEV (reference sequence). V shed 3 bases, J shed 2 bases, and the junction held 2 bases outside the gene matches. Primers: 60 Vbeta forward and 13 Jbeta reverse. The protocol was immunoSEQ multiplex PCR, while the TCRdb copy is restricted to in-frame clones and leaves out a portion. This table holds some 200,000 clones, about 10% found once. The receptor was isolated from a woman under 40 in good health and CMV-seropositive. The sequenced sample consisted of PBMCs. The V gene is TRBV27, the J gene TRBJ2-7; the match to TRBD1 covers 9 bases. The CDR3 DNA is TGTGCCAGCAGTTTTTACAGGGGGCCCTACGAGCAGTACTTC. Protein product: CASSFYRGPYEQYF.